What follows are 27 T cell receptor beta chains derived from one specimen sequenced in a study of T cell responses to AZD1222 COVID-19 vaccine. Clones were read by immunoSEQ multiplex PCR, and TCRdb kept only the in-frame ones, dropping some. In the table there are more than 95,000 clones, approximately 88% of which are singletons. The source material was peripheral blood, sampled on day 0 of AZD1222 vaccination. The receptors derive from an adult in good health.

The gene calls are TRBV28 and TRBJ1-2; 8 bases align to TRBD1. The germline CDR1 and CDR2 sequences are MDHEN and SYDVKM. Losses at the gene ends were 3 bases for V and 3 bases for J; bases not matched to a gene: 6. CDR3 size: 15 residues. The CDR3 DNA follows: TGTGCCAGCAGTTTTGGGACAGGATCCTACTATGGCTACACCTTC. This gives the protein CASSFGTGSYYGYTF.

The chain couples TRBV7-3 to TRBJ1-5; D call uncertain. CDR3 length: 15 amino acids. Trimming cost V 1 base and J 5 bases, with 12 bases left between them. CDR1 and CDR2 (germline): SGHTA, FQGTGA. The CDR3 here is CASSLNGLGDQPQHF. The CDR3 DNA reads as TGTGCCAGCAGCTTAAATGGGCTTGGGGATCAGCCCCAGCATTTT.

This clone has just a few counts. This chain links TRBV6-5 with TRBJ1-2; D remains unclear. This CDR3 region has 14 residues. Deletions cut 5 bases from V and 0 bases from J, with 10 bases between. CDR1 and CDR2 (germline): MNHEY, SVGAGI. CDR3 residues: CASSPEGANYGYTF. CDR3 bases: TGTGCCAGCAGTCCCGAGGGTGCTAACTATGGCTACACCTTC.

The genes are TRBV7-9 and TRBJ1-6, with D maybe TRBD1 (6 bases). This CDR3 region has 12 residues. V was trimmed by 8 bases and J by 8 bases, leaving 10 bases between them. Looked up from germline, CDR1 is SEHNR and CDR2 is FQNEAQ (reference sequence). CDR3 DNA sequence: TGTGCCAGCGGGACACCCCATTCACCCCTCCACTTT. It specifies CASGTPHSPLHF.

V is TRBV5-1 and J is TRBJ1-6; maybe TRBD1 (6 bases). Germline V gene lookup returns CDR1 SGHRS and CDR2 YFSETQ. The germline V and J ends were trimmed by 4 bases and 5 bases, with 13 bases remaining between them. CDR3 size: 15 residues. CDR3 nucleotides: TGCGCCAGCAGCCGGGTGGGACAAAATAATTCACCCCTCCACTTT. Translation gives CASSRVGQNNSPLHF.

The chain couples TRBV19 to TRBJ2-7; 7 nucleotides agree with TRBD2. The germline V gene has CDR1 LNHDA and CDR2 SQIVND (reference sequence). With 6 bases clipped from V and 2 bases from J, the junction kept 7 bases outside the gene matches. The CDR3 is made up of 14 amino acids. CDR3 DNA: TGTGCCAGTAGCAAAGCGGGGAGTGCCTACGAGCAGTACTTC. Encoded protein: CASSKAGSAYEQYF. Looking up the rest from reference TRBV19 and TRBJ2-7 gives the full variable domain: DGGITQSPKYLFRKEGQNVTLSCEQNLNHDAMYWYRQDPGQGLRLIYYSQIVNDFQKGDIAEGYSVSREKKESFPLTVTSAQKNPTAFYLCASSKAGSAYEQYFGPGTRLTVT.

The genes are TRBV29-1 and TRBJ2-7; maybe TRBD2 (6 bases). Trimming cost V 7 bases and J 5 bases, with 15 bases left between them. This CDR3 has 12 amino acids. Germline V gene lookup returns CDR1 SQVTM and CDR2 ANQGSEA. DNA of the CDR3: TGCAGCGCCACCCTTGGAGGGCACGAGCAGTACTTC. Its translation is CSATLGGHEQYF.

V usage is TRBV28 and J usage is TRBJ2-3; either TRBD1 or TRBD2 may fit D (5 bases each). Germline V gives CDR1 MDHEN, CDR2 SYDVKM. This CDR3 region has 13 residues. V lost 3 bases and J 9 bases, leaving 13 bases between the germline ends. CDR3 nucleotide sequence: TGTGCCAGCAGTTTCGGGGACCGATCGACGCAGTATTTT. Protein product: CASSFGDRSTQYF.

The chain combines TRBV28 with TRBJ1-5, with D maybe TRBD1 (6 bases). The CDR3 is 15 residues long. Germline loops: CDR1 MDHEN, CDR2 SYDVKM. V lost 6 bases, J lost 6 bases, and 18 bases lay in between. The CDR3 DNA reads TGTGCCAGCAGGTGGGACACGAGGAGTTCTCAGCCCCAGCATTTT. Its translation: CASRWDTRSSQPQHF.

The chain recombines TRBV6-5 with TRBJ2-7; D possibly uses TRBD1 or TRBD2 (6 bases each). Trimming pared 6 bases from V and 7 bases from J, leaving 13 bases between. CDR3 length: 12 residues. CDR1 and CDR2 from the germline V gene are MNHEY and SVGAGI. CDR3: CASSRGPWEQYF. CDR3 DNA: TGTGCCAGCAGCCGGGGGCCCTGGGAGCAGTACTTC.

The rearrangement joins TRBV11-2 to TRBJ2-4; no firm D call. Deletions cut 1 base from V and 0 bases from J, with 4 bases between. The CDR3 sequence is 14 residues long. Per the germline V gene, CDR1 is SGHAT and CDR2 is FQNNGV. The CDR3 DNA follows: TGTGCCAGCAGCTTAGCCCTAGCCAAAAACATTCAGTACTTC. This translates into CASSLALAKNIQYF. Filled out from reference TRBV11-2 and TRBJ2-4, the complete variable domain reads EAGVAQSPRYKIIEKRQSVAFWCNPISGHATLYWYQQILGQGPKLLIQFQNNGVVDDSQLPKDRFSAERLKGVDSTLKIQPAKLEDSAVYLCASSLALAKNIQYFGAGTRLSVL.

This sequence joins TRBV14 and TRBJ1-2; D is perhaps TRBD1 (6 bases). This CDR3 region has 16 residues. The V gene lost 0 bases and the J gene lost 5 bases, with 16 bases spanning the gap. Germline-derived CDR1 and CDR2 are SGHDN and FVKESK. CDR3 DNA sequence: TGTGCCAGCAGCCAAGATACTCTCAGGGGACTTTATGGCTACACCTTC. Its protein product is CASSQDTLRGLYGYTF.

The chain uses TRBV5-1 and TRBJ2-6; unclear D gene. The germline V and J ends were trimmed by 4 bases and 0 bases, with 8 bases remaining between them. Germline V CDR1 and CDR2: SGHRS, YFSETQ. This CDR3 region has 15 residues. CDR3 nucleotide sequence: TGCGCCAGCAGCGATCAGCCCTCTGGGGCCAACGTCCTGACTTTC. Amino acids: CASSDQPSGANVLTF.

The V call is TRBV6-6, the J call TRBJ2-1; D gene uncertain. V was pared by 6 bases and J by 0 bases, with 12 bases between. The CDR3 length is 15 residues. Germline values: CDR1 MNHNY, CDR2 SVGAGI (reference sequence). CDR3 bases: TGTGCCAGCAGCCCCGGCAGCAGCTCCTACAATGAGCAGTTCTTC. It codes for CASSPGSSSYNEQFF.

The rearrangement uses TRBV5-1 and TRBJ1-3; TRBD1 is a possible D gene (5 bases). This CDR3 has 14 residues. Germline lookup yields CDR1 SGHRS and CDR2 YFSETQ. Trimming stripped 3 bases from V and 5 bases from J, with 12 bases between. For the CDR3, the DNA is TGCGCCAGCAGCTCGGGAGGGGCGCGAAACACCATATATTTT. Translation gives CASSSGGARNTIYF.

V usage is TRBV10-1 and J usage is TRBJ2-3; D gene uncertain. The CDR3 sequence is 12 residues long. Trimming removed 3 bases from V and 6 bases from J, with 7 bases in between. Germline V gene lookup returns CDR1 WNHNN and CDR2 SYGVQD (reference sequence). The CDR3 DNA is TGCGCCAGCAGTGATCTGAGGGATACGCAGTATTTT. Its protein product is CASSDLRDTQYF.

This chain connects TRBV11-2 to TRBJ2-1, with a weak D call TRBD1 (5 bases). Germline V gene lookup returns CDR1 SGHAT and CDR2 FQNNGV. The ends were cut back, 3 bases at V and 0 bases at J, with 6 bases in the middle. This CDR3 comprises 14 residues. In DNA, the CDR3 is TGTGCCAGCAGCTTGCAGGGCTCCTACAATGAGCAGTTCTTC. Protein product: CASSLQGSYNEQFF.

The chain recombines TRBV30 with TRBJ1-4, with no clear D. V gave up 2 bases and J gave up 3 bases, with 7 bases separating them. Germline CDR1 is GTSNPN and CDR2 is SVGIG (reference sequence). The CDR3 runs 13 residues. CDR3 loop: CAWSPEPNEKLFF. The CDR3 region has the DNA TGTGCCTGGAGTCCCGAGCCTAATGAAAAACTGTTTTTT.

This clone was seen only a few times. The V gene is TRBV28, the J gene TRBJ1-1; D call uncertain. The CDR3 is made up of 12 amino acids. CDR1 is MDHEN, CDR2 SYDVKM, per germline. Trimming stripped 2 bases from V and 3 bases from J, with 4 bases between. CDR3 region: CASSLQHTEAFF. DNA of the CDR3: TGTGCCAGCAGTTTACAGCACACTGAAGCTTTCTTT.

V gene TRBV5-1 combines with J gene TRBJ2-5, with 7 bases identical to TRBD1. Trimming removed 4 bases from V and 11 bases from J; junction bases left unmatched: 5. This CDR3 region has 11 residues. The germline gives CDR1 SGHRS, CDR2 YFSETQ. The CDR3 bases are TGCGCCAGCAGCCAAGACAGGGTTCAGTACTTC. As protein: CASSQDRVQYF.

The rearrangement links TRBV28 to TRBJ2-7; D unclear. Looked up from germline, CDR1 is MDHEN and CDR2 is SYDVKM. The CDR3 has 11 amino acids. V dropped 5 bases and J dropped 5 bases, with 7 bases sitting between them. Here the CDR3 DNA reads TGTGCCAGCAGTGTCCGTGACGAGCAGTACTTC. It encodes CASSVRDEQYF.

This chain joins TRBV6-6 and TRBJ1-1; no definite D call. There are 15 residues in the CDR3. Germline assignment: CDR1 MNHNY and CDR2 SVGAGI (reference sequence). Trimming removed 5 bases from V and 1 base from J, with 14 bases in between. In DNA, the CDR3 is TGTGCCAGCAGTATTACCGGCGTGGGGAACACTGAAGCTTTCTTT. Protein: CASSITGVGNTEAFF.

The V call is TRBV6-5, the J call TRBJ1-2; 10 nucleotides align to TRBD1. Germline trimming cut 6 bases from V and 4 bases from J; bases unmatched to any gene: 5. The CDR3 totals 14 residues. CDR1 and CDR2 from the germline V gene are MNHEY and SVGAGI. CDR3 sequence: CASRQTGGAYGYTF. CDR3 nucleotides: TGTGCCAGCAGACAGACAGGGGGCGCCTATGGCTACACCTTC.

The chain combines TRBV6-4 with TRBJ2-7; no clear D gene. Germline-derived CDR1 and CDR2 are MRHNA and SNTAGT. Trimming left V 3 bases short and J 2 bases short, with 8 bases between. The CDR3 consists of 13 residues. For the CDR3, the DNA is TGTGCCAGCAGTGAGAAGCAGGCCTACGAGCAGTACTTC. This sequence encodes CASSEKQAYEQYF.

The chain joins TRBV18 to TRBJ1-1, with a possible D match to TRBD1 (5 bases). Germline values: CDR1 KGHSH, CDR2 LQKENI. The V gene lost 2 bases and the J gene lost 10 bases, with 17 bases spanning the gap. This CDR3 is built from 14 residues. The CDR3 spells CASSPSGTITGAFF. CDR3 nucleotide sequence: TGTGCCAGCTCACCATCCGGGACCATCACGGGAGCTTTCTTT.

The chain recombines TRBV7-3 with TRBJ2-7, with 9 bases lining up with TRBD1. The ends lost 0 bases at V and 3 bases at J; junction bases unmatched: 3. CDR3 length: 15 amino acids. From germline, CDR1 is SGHTA and CDR2 FQGTGA. The DNA for the CDR3 is TGTGCCAGCAGCTTAACCGGACAGGGGATCTACGAGCAGTACTTC. Translation gives CASSLTGQGIYEQYF.

The chain links TRBV7-8 to TRBJ2-2; D may be TRBD1 (6 bases). The germline gives CDR1 SGHVS, CDR2 FQNEAQ. V was trimmed by 2 bases and J by 8 bases, leaving 12 bases between them. The CDR3 covers 14 residues. CDR3 loop: CASSLRGSLGELFF. In DNA, the CDR3 is TGTGCCAGCAGCTTAAGGGGGAGCCTAGGGGAGCTGTTTTTT.